The text below deals with one TCR beta chain. Other DNA variants within this sample encode the same CDR3. These data originate in a study of CD8+ T cells in alopecia areata. Study-wide background: Once tofacitinib had been taken for 6 to 18 months, 6 months off drug followed.

The treatment is: oral pan-JAK inhibitor, 5-10 mg twice daily. Extracted from the samples, RNA was reverse transcribed into cDNA to serve as the sequencing template. Sequencing was performed with immunoSEQ multiplex PCR; in TCRdb, only in-frame clones are kept and a portion is missing. The repertoire holds about 250,000 clones, with about 60% as singletons. V lost 0 bases and J lost 6, with 6 bases in between. This CDR3 region has 13 residues. Germline V gene sequence: CDR1 LGHNA, CDR2 YSLEER. The sequence was collected from a human donor with alopecia areata. The starting material was CD4+ T cells sorted from blood, obtained at week 52, from a patient treated with tofacitinib. This chain uses TRBV4-3 with TRBJ2-1, with D perhaps matching TRBD2 (6 bases). The CDR3 nucleotides read TGCGCCAGCAGCCAAGAGGGACTCAATGAGCAGTTCTTC. Its protein product is CASSQEGLNEQFF.